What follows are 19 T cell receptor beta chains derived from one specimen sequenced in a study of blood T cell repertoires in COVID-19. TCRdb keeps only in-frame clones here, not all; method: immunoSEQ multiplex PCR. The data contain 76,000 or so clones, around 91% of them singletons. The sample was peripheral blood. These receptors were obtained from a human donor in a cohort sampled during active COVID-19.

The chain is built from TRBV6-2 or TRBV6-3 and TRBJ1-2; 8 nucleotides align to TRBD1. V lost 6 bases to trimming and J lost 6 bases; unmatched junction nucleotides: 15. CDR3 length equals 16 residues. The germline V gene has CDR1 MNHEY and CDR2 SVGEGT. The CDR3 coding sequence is TGTGCCAGCAGCCCCGACGGGGGCAGGGGGCTCGATGGCTACACCTTC. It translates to CASSPDGGRGLDGYTF.

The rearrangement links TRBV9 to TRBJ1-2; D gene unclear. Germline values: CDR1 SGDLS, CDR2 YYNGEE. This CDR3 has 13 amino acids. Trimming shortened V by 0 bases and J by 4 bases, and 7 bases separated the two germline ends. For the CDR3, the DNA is TGTGCCAGCAGCGTAGCTGAGGGCTATGGCTACACCTTC. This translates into CASSVAEGYGYTF.

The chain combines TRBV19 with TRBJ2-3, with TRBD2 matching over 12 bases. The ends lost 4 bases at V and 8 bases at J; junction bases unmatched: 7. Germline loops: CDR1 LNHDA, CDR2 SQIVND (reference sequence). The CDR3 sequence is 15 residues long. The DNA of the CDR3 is TGTGCCAGTAGTACTAGCGGGGGGGCCGTAGGTACGCAGTATTTT. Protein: CASSTSGGAVGTQYF.

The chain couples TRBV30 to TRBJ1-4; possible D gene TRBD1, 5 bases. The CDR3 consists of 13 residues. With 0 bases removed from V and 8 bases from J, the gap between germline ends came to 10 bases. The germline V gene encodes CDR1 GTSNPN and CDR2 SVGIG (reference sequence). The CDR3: CAWSVQDKEKLFF. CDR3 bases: TGTGCCTGGAGTGTCCAGGACAAAGAAAAACTGTTTTTT.

The CDR3 DNA follows: TGTGCCACCAGTGCACCCTTGCACCCGGACAGGGCCAGCCTCTCTGGAAACACCATATATTTT. It yields the protein CATSAPLHPDRASLSGNTIYF. The chain recombines TRBV24-1 with TRBJ1-3; TRBD1 aligns across 8 bases. This CDR3 region has 21 residues. With 5 bases clipped from V and 0 bases from J, the junction kept 20 bases outside the gene matches. CDR1 and CDR2 from the germline V gene are KGHDR and SFDVKD.

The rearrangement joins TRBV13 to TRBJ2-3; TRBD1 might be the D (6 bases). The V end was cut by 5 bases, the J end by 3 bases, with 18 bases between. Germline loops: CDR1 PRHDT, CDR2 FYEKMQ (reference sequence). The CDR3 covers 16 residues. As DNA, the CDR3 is TGTGCCAGCAGCAACGGGGCCAGCCAGGGGACAGATACGCAGTATTTT. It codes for CASSNGASQGTDTQYF.

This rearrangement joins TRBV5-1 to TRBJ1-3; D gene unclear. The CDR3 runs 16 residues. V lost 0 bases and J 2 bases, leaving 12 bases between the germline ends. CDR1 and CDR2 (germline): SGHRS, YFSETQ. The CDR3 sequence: CASSLATPDTGNTIYF. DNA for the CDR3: TGCGCCAGCAGCTTGGCGACCCCAGACACTGGAAACACCATATATTTT.

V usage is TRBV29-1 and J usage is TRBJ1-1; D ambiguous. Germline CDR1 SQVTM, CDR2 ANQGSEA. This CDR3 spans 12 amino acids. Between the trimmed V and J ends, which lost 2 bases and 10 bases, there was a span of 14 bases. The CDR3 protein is CSVERRVGVAFF. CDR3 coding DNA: TGCAGCGTTGAACGTCGGGTGGGAGTAGCTTTCTTT.

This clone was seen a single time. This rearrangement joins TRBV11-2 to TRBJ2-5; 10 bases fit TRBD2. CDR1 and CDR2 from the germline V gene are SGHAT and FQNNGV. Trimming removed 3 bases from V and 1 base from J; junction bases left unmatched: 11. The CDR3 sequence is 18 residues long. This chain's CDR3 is CASSFPIAGGDVQETQYF. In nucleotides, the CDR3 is TGTGCCAGCAGCTTCCCGATAGCGGGGGGAGACGTCCAAGAGACCCAGTACTTC.

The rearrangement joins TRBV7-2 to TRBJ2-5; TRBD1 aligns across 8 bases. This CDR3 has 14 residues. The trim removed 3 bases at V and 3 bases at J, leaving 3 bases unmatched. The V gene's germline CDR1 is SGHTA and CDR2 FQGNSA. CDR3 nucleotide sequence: TGTGCCAGCAGCTTGGGACAGGCTAAAGAGACCCAGTACTTC. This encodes CASSLGQAKETQYF.

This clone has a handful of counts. CDR3 sequence reads: CASTRRGGQGYNEQFF. In DNA form, the CDR3 reads TGTGCCAGCACCAGGAGGGGGGGACAGGGATATAACGAGCAGTTCTTC. This chain joins TRBV5-8 and TRBJ2-1; 9 bases line up with TRBD1. The CDR3 totals 16 residues. Germline lookup yields CDR1 SGHTS and CDR2 YDEGEE. J lost 10 bases, V lost 6 bases, and 17 bases had no gene match.

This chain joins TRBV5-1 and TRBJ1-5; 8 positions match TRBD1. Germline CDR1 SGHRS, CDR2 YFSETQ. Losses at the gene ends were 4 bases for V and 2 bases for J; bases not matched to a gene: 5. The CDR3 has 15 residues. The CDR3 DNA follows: TGCGCCAGCAGCCCTCAGGGGGCTGGCAATCAGCCCCAGCATTTT. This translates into CASSPQGAGNQPQHF.

The CDR3 nucleotides are TGTGCCTGGAGTGGGGGACAGGGGCCCCCCTATGCCTACGAGCAGTACTTC. Its translation is CAWSGGQGPPYAYEQYF. This sequence joins TRBV30 and TRBJ2-7; 10 bases agree with TRBD1. Trimming at V came to 1 base and at J to 2 bases, leaving 11 bases not matched to a gene. There are 17 residues in the CDR3. Germline lookup yields CDR1 GTSNPN and CDR2 SVGIG (reference sequence).

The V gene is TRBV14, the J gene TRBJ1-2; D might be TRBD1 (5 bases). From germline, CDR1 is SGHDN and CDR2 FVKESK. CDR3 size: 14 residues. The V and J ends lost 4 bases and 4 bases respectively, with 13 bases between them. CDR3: CASSPPGGGYGYTF. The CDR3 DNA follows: TGTGCCAGCAGCCCCCCTGGGGGGGGCTATGGCTACACCTTC.

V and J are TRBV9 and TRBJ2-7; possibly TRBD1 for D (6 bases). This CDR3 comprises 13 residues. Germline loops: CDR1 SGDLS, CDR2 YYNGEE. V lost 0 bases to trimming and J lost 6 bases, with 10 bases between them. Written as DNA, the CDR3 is TGTGCCAGCAGCGTAGATCAGGGGCGCGAGCAGTACTTC. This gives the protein CASSVDQGREQYF.

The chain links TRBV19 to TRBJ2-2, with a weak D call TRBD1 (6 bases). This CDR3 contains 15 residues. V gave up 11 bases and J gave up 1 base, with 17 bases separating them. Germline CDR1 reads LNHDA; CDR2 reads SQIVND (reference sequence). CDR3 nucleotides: TGTGCCGGGTTGAGGGGGACGGTGAACACCGGGGAGCTGTTTTTT. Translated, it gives CAGLRGTVNTGELFF. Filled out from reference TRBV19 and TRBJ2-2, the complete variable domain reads DGGITQSPKYLFRKEGQNVTLSCEQNLNHDAMYWYRQDPGQGLRLIYYSQIVNDFQKGDIAEGYSVSREKKESFPLTVTSAQKNPTAFYLCAGLRGTVNTGELFFGEGSRLTVL.

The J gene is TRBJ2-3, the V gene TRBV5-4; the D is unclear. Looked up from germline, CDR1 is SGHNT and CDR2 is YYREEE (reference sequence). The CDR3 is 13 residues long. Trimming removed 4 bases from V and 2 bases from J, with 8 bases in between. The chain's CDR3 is CASSGRVTDTQYF. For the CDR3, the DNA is TGTGCCAGCAGCGGCCGGGTCACAGATACGCAGTATTTT.

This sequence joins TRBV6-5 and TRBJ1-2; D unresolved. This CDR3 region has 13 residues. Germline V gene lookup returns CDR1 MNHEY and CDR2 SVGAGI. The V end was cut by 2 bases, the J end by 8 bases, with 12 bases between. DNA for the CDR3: TGTGCCAGCAGTTACCCGGGAGTCGGCGGCTACACCTTC. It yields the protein CASSYPGVGGYTF.

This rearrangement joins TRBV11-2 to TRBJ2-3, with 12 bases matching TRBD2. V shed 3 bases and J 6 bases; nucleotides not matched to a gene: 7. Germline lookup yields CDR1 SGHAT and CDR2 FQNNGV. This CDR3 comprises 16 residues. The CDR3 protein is CASSFGTSGGTDTQYF. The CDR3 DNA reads TGTGCCAGCAGCTTTGGCACTAGCGGGGGGACGGATACGCAGTATTTT.